What follows describes a single T cell receptor (beta chain). What it binds is not known. Germline assignment: CDR1 GTSNPN and CDR2 SVGIG (reference sequence). This CDR3 is built from 13 residues. V was trimmed by 0 bases and J by 1 base, leaving 3 bases between them. These data belong to a study of somatic mutations in cytotoxic T cells in rheumatoid arthritis. General study results and limits: Unlike healthy controls, rheumatoid arthritis patients had CD8+ clonality that increased with age.

TCRdb's table, derived via immunoSEQ multiplex PCR, lists solely in-frame clones and lacks some. This repertoire shows 18,000 or so clones, roughly 70% found once; its top ten account for about 5%. The sample taken for sequencing was CD8+ T cells sorted from blood. This clonotype was obtained from a man in his fifties or sixties in good health. The rearrangement uses TRBV30 and TRBJ2-2; the D is unclear. CDR3: CAWSVRNTGELFF. The CDR3 DNA is TGTGCCTGGAGTGTCCGGAACACCGGGGAGCTGTTTTTT.